These 13 T cell receptor beta chains were all obtained from the same sample, sequenced in a study of CD8 T cells in ankylosing spondylitis. TCRdb redid the calling of the 5' RACE reads with MiXCR, one entry per CDR3 protein. The sample yields around 300,000 distinct CDR3 sequences, 14% to 15% seen once. Sequenced sample: blood, either unsorted or a sorted T cell fraction (not recorded which). The source of these receptors is a male donor with ankylosing spondylitis or in good health (not recorded which).

The V gene is TRBV12-3 or TRBV12-4, the J gene TRBJ2-2; 7 bases are shared with TRBD2. The CDR3 runs 14 residues. The J segment lost 4 bases and the V segment lost 5 bases, leaving 4 bases of the junction unmatched. The CDR3 DNA reads as TGTGCCAGCAGTGCCTCGGGAGGCACCGGGGAGCTGTTTTTT. It specifies CASSASGGTGELFF.

In this sample, this clonotype turned up a few times. V and J are TRBV7-9 and TRBJ1-5; a weak D match, TRBD1 (6 bases). Germline values: CDR1 SEHNR, CDR2 FQNEAQ (reference sequence). Trimming took off 3 bases at V and 6 bases at J, with 12 bases between the two ends. This CDR3 region has 14 residues. The DNA for the CDR3 is TGTGCCAGCAGCTTCAGGGGCTCGAGTCAGCCCCAGCATTTT. It encodes CASSFRGSSQPQHF.

Only one count was recorded for this clonotype. This chain connects TRBV5-1 to TRBJ2-2; possibly TRBD1 for D (5 bases). The V gene lost 4 bases and the J gene lost 6 bases, with 19 bases spanning the gap. CDR3 length equals 16 residues. Germline CDR1 is SGHRS and CDR2 is YFSETQ. CDR3 in amino acids: CASSPLKGSNSGELFF. The CDR3 coding sequence is TGCGCCAGCAGCCCCCTGAAGGGGTCTAACTCCGGGGAGCTGTTTTTT.

This clonotype has at least ten counts. The chain employs TRBV10-2 and TRBJ1-1; D ambiguous. There are 14 residues in the CDR3. Between the trimmed V and J ends, which lost 2 bases and 4 bases, there was a span of 11 bases. Looked up from germline, CDR1 is WSHSY and CDR2 is SAAADI. The CDR3 loop reads CASSEQAPGTEAFF. The CDR3 bases are TGCGCCAGCAGTGAGCAGGCCCCGGGCACTGAAGCTTTCTTT.

This clonotype was detected once. In DNA, the CDR3 is TGCAGTGCTAGAGATTCACTAGCGGATACCCACGAGCAGTACTTC. It yields the protein CSARDSLADTHEQYF. The chain uses TRBV20-1 and TRBJ2-7, with TRBD2 matching over 8 bases. V shed 0 bases and J 5 bases; nucleotides not matched to a gene: 9. The CDR3 runs 15 residues. The germline CDR1 and CDR2 sequences are DFQATT and SNEGSKA (reference sequence).

The V and J genes are TRBV30 and TRBJ1-2; tentatively, D is TRBD1 (5 bases). Between the trimmed V and J ends, which lost 3 bases and 4 bases, there was a span of 15 bases. Germline loops: CDR1 GTSNPN, CDR2 SVGIG (reference sequence). CDR3 size: 14 residues. The CDR3 reads CAWRGPGQVYGYTF. For the CDR3, the DNA is TGTGCCTGGAGAGGGCCAGGGCAGGTCTATGGCTACACCTTC.

This clonotype was detected only a few times. V and J are TRBV10-3 and TRBJ1-1, with D possibly being TRBD1 (6 bases). The CDR3 has 13 residues. V lost 6 bases, J lost 1 base, and 9 bases lay in between. Per germline, CDR1 ENHRY and CDR2 SYGVKD. Here the CDR3 DNA reads TGTGCCATCAGGCAGGACAGGAACACTGAAGCTTTCTTT. Translated, it gives CAIRQDRNTEAFF.

V is TRBV20-1 and J is TRBJ2-7, with D perhaps being TRBD1 or TRBD2 (6 bases each). CDR1 and CDR2 (germline): DFQATT, SNEGSKA (reference sequence). The CDR3 covers 13 residues. V gave up 3 bases and J gave up 3 bases, with 12 bases separating them. The DNA of the CDR3 is TGCAGTGCTAGGCTCGGGGGCTACTACGAGCAGTACTTC. It specifies CSARLGGYYEQYF.

This clonotype was observed a handful of times. The genes are TRBV5-1 and TRBJ1-4; 8 bases align to TRBD1. J gave up 4 bases and V 2 bases, and 4 bases lay outside the gene matches. This CDR3 comprises 15 residues. Germline CDR1 is SGHRS and CDR2 is YFSETQ. This CDR3 is CASSFGQGFNEKLFF. In nucleotides, the CDR3 is TGCGCCAGCAGCTTCGGACAGGGCTTTAATGAAAAACTGTTTTTT.

This clonotype was observed a handful of times. The chain has TRBV6-1 and TRBJ2-2; D might be TRBD1 (6 bases). The germline V and J ends were trimmed by 4 bases and 1 base, with 13 bases remaining between them. The germline V gene encodes CDR1 MNHNS and CDR2 SASEGT. CDR3 size: 16 residues. CDR3 sequence reads: CASSVQTGLNTGELFF. CDR3 coding DNA: TGTGCCAGCAGTGTCCAAACAGGGTTGAACACCGGGGAGCTGTTTTTT.

This clonotype occurred many times. The gene calls are TRBV27 and TRBJ1-3; D unclear. V was cut by 0 bases and J by 0 bases, with 3 bases left in between. This CDR3 spans 14 amino acids. CDR1 MNHEY and CDR2 SMNVEV come from the germline V gene (reference sequence). In DNA form, the CDR3 reads TGTGCCAGCAGTTTATCCTTCTCTGGAAACACCATATATTTT. Amino acids: CASSLSFSGNTIYF.

This clonotype was detected ten times or more. The J gene is TRBJ2-7, the V gene TRBV10-3; D gene ambiguous. Germline-derived CDR1 and CDR2 are ENHRY and SYGVKD. This CDR3 has 14 amino acids. The germline V and J ends were trimmed by 6 bases and 2 bases, with 14 bases remaining between them. The CDR3 region has the DNA TGTGCCATCAGCCGGCCCTCTGGGGCCTACGAGCAGTACTTC. This sequence encodes CAISRPSGAYEQYF.

This clonotype was detected many times. CDR3 loop: CASSLRTSASTDTQYF. Written as DNA, the CDR3 is TGTGCCAGCAGTTTGAGAACTAGCGCTAGCACAGATACGCAGTATTTT. The V and J genes are TRBV12-3 or TRBV12-4 and TRBJ2-3, with 7 positions matching TRBD2. Unmatched junction bases numbered 6, after V lost 3 bases and J lost 0 bases. This CDR3 has 16 residues.